The 24 T cell receptor beta chains in this list originate from one sample, sequenced in a study of blood T cell repertoires in COVID-19. Repertoires were generated with immunoSEQ multiplex PCR, while TCRdb's copy carries only in-frame clones and drops some. This table holds 150,000 to 200,000 clones, approximately 75% found once. Sequenced: peripheral blood. All receptors derive from a human donor in a cohort sampled during active COVID-19.

The rearrangement uses TRBV5-1 and TRBJ2-3, with 8 bases that match TRBD1. The germline gives CDR1 SGHRS, CDR2 YFSETQ. Trimming cost V 3 bases and J 1 base; bases outside gene matches: 7. CDR3 length: 16 amino acids. CDR3 protein: CASSYRQGKGTDTQYF. The CDR3 DNA reads as TGCGCCAGCAGCTACCGACAGGGGAAGGGCACAGATACGCAGTATTTT. Full variable domain (remainder filled in from reference TRBV5-1 and TRBJ2-3): KAGVTQTPRYLIKTRGQQVTLSCSPISGHRSVSWYQQTPGQGLQFLFEYFSETQRNKGNFPGRFSGRQFSNSRSEMNVSTLELGDSALYLCASSYRQGKGTDTQYFGPGTRLTVL.

This chain connects TRBV19 to TRBJ2-7; 10 bases are a match to TRBD1. CDR1 is LNHDA, CDR2 SQIVND, per germline (reference sequence). V lost 5 bases to trimming and J lost 2 bases; unmatched junction nucleotides: 6. The CDR3 is 15 amino acids. The CDR3 DNA is TGTGCCAGTAGTGAGCCGGGACAGGGGACCTACGAGCAGTACTTC. Residues: CASSEPGQGTYEQYF.

This chain uses TRBV25-1 with TRBJ2-7; 7 bases agree with TRBD2. The V gene end was trimmed by 1 base and the J gene end by 3 bases; junction bases not matched to a gene: 6. CDR3 size: 15 residues. In germline, CDR1 is MGHDK, CDR2 SYGVNS. The CDR3 loop reads CASSESLAGVYEQYF. The CDR3 DNA follows: TGTGCCAGCAGTGAATCCCTGGCGGGAGTCTACGAGCAGTACTTC.

The chain joins TRBV10-3 to TRBJ2-7, with D possibly matching TRBD2 (6 bases). The CDR3 has 13 amino acids. Between the trimmed V and J ends, which lost 6 bases and 2 bases, there was a span of 11 bases. The germline V gene encodes CDR1 ENHRY and CDR2 SYGVKD. The CDR3 sequence is CAIRDYVAYEQYF. The CDR3 nucleotides are TGTGCCATCAGGGACTACGTGGCCTACGAGCAGTACTTC.

This clone appeared a single time. The chain employs TRBV4-2 and TRBJ1-2, with 7 bases that match TRBD1. The CDR3 spans 19 residues. CDR1 LGHNA and CDR2 YNFKEQ come from the germline V gene. V shed 3 bases and J 8 bases; nucleotides not matched to a gene: 24. The chain's CDR3 is CASSQAGRAGGNLTRGYTF. For the CDR3, the DNA is TGTGCCAGCAGCCAGGCAGGCCGGGCAGGGGGGAATCTTACTAGGGGCTACACCTTC.

The V call is TRBV28, the J call TRBJ2-7; TRBD1 agrees at 11 bases. V dropped 8 bases and J dropped 7; count of bases not matched to a gene: 10. This CDR3 comprises 14 residues. Germline-derived CDR1 and CDR2 are MDHEN and SYDVKM. CDR3 protein: CASATPGQGGEQYF. CDR3 sequence (DNA): TGTGCCAGCGCCACCCCGGGACAGGGGGGGGAGCAGTACTTC.

V gene TRBV5-4 combines with J gene TRBJ2-3, with 7 bases identical to TRBD1. Per germline, CDR1 SGHNT and CDR2 YYREEE (reference sequence). CDR3 size: 15 residues. J was trimmed by 7 bases and V by 0 bases; bases with no gene match: 8. CDR3 DNA sequence: TGTGCCAGCAGCTTGGCCACAGCAGGGGGAAATACGCAGTATTTT. This translates into CASSLATAGGNTQYF.

The chain has TRBV9 and TRBJ1-1; D remains ambiguous. The CDR3 is 13 residues long. Trimming pared 5 bases from V and 3 bases from J, leaving 11 bases between. Germline assignment: CDR1 SGDLS and CDR2 YYNGEE. The CDR3 DNA follows: TGTGCCAGCAGTATAGAGGTTGACACTGAAGCTTTCTTT. Its protein is CASSIEVDTEAFF. Full variable domain (missing parts from reference TRBV9 and TRBJ1-1): DSGVTQTPKHLITATGQRVTLRCSPRSGDLSVYWYQQSLDQGLQFLIQYYNGEERAKGNILERFSAQQFPDLHSELNLSSLELGDSALYFCASSIEVDTEAFFGQGTRLTVV.

The chain is built from TRBV19 and TRBJ1-5; TRBD1 might be the D (5 bases). Looked up from germline, CDR1 is LNHDA and CDR2 is SQIVND (reference sequence). The ends were cut back, 3 bases at V and 5 bases at J, with 17 bases in the middle. CDR3 length equals 16 residues. The chain's CDR3 is CASSIPGGVGDQPQHF. CDR3 DNA sequence: TGTGCCAGTAGTATCCCGGGTGGGGTAGGGGATCAGCCCCAGCATTTT.

The chain is built from TRBV15 and TRBJ1-3; maybe TRBD1 (5 bases). In germline, CDR1 is LNHNV, CDR2 YYDKDF (reference sequence). CDR3 length: 16 residues. V lost 2 bases, J lost 4 bases, and 15 bases lay in between. The CDR3, as DNA: TGTGCCACCAGCAGACATAGGGGCAGGCAGGGAAACACCATATATTTT. Its protein product is CATSRHRGRQGNTIYF.

The chain combines TRBV29-1 with TRBJ2-2; D gene unclear. Trimming removed 1 base at V and 5 bases at J, with 2 bases between. CDR1 and CDR2 (germline): SQVTM, ANQGSEA. The CDR3 contains 11 residues. In DNA form, the CDR3 reads TGCAGCGTTGAAGTAACCGGGGAGCTGTTTTTT. It yields the protein CSVEVTGELFF.

In DNA form, the CDR3 reads TGTGCCAGCAGCCCGTACAGCGGCTCCTACGAGCAGTACTTC. Translating it yields CASSPYSGSYEQYF. The chain employs TRBV7-2 and TRBJ2-7; tentative D call: TRBD2 (5 bases). Germline V gene lookup returns CDR1 SGHTA and CDR2 FQGNSA. Trimming removed 5 bases at V and 0 bases at J, with 11 bases between. CDR3 length: 14 amino acids.

The chain has TRBV5-8 and TRBJ2-5; D is unclear. The CDR3 is made up of 14 amino acids. V lost 4 bases, J lost 4 bases, and 14 bases lay in between. The germline V gene encodes CDR1 SGHTS and CDR2 YDEGEE. CDR3: CASSPPGSRETQYF. The DNA of the CDR3 is TGTGCCAGCAGCCCCCCCGGGTCCCGAGAGACCCAGTACTTC.

Only one count was recorded for this clone. This chain uses TRBV6-5 with TRBJ2-7; D possibly corresponds to TRBD2 (5 bases). Trimming stripped 4 bases from V and 3 bases from J, with 16 bases between. The CDR3 sequence is 15 residues long. Looked up from germline, CDR1 is MNHEY and CDR2 is SVGAGI. CDR3 residues: CASSFLGGAGYEQYF. CDR3 DNA sequence: TGTGCCAGCAGTTTCCTAGGAGGAGCCGGCTACGAGCAGTACTTC.

This clone was recorded many times. The chain carries TRBV19 and TRBJ2-1; 7 nucleotides agree with TRBD1. The CDR3 contains 15 residues. From germline, CDR1 is LNHDA and CDR2 SQIVND (reference sequence). The V and J ends lost 6 bases and 4 bases, in that order; junction bases with no gene match: 9. The CDR3: CASSNPGQTYNEQFF. CDR3 DNA sequence: TGTGCCAGTAGCAATCCGGGACAGACATACAATGAGCAGTTCTTC.

The genes are TRBV9 and TRBJ2-5; D unclear. V dropped 4 bases and J dropped 7 bases, with 20 bases sitting between them. The CDR3 is made up of 15 amino acids. The germline gives CDR1 SGDLS, CDR2 YYNGEE. As DNA, the CDR3 is TGTGCCAGCAGCAGTATCCGCGGCCGTAGTGGGACCCAGTACTTC. This codes for CASSSIRGRSGTQYF.

DNA for the CDR3: TGCGCCAGCAGCCAGCAAAGGGGCAATGAGCAGTTCTTC. Translated, it gives CASSQQRGNEQFF. The rearrangement joins TRBV4-3 to TRBJ2-1, with TRBD1 as a possible D gene (5 bases). Trimming shortened V by 3 bases and J by 6 bases, and 9 bases separated the two germline ends. The CDR3 totals 13 residues. CDR1 and CDR2 from the germline V gene are LGHNA and YSLEER.

The chain recombines TRBV2 with TRBJ1-2; 7 nucleotides line up with TRBD1. Per germline, CDR1 SNHLY and CDR2 FYNNEI. V lost 6 bases and J lost 5; bases outside the gene matches: 9. CDR3 length: 14 residues. CDR3 in amino acids: CASRGDSQGYGYTF. Here the CDR3 DNA reads TGTGCCAGCAGGGGGGACAGTCAAGGGTATGGCTACACCTTC. The whole variable domain, remainder taken from reference TRBV2 and TRBJ1-2, is EPEVTQTPSHQVTQMGQEVILRCVPISNHLYFYWYRQILGQKVEFLVSFYNNEISEKSEIFDDQFSVERPDGSNFTLKIRSTKLEDSAMYFCASRGDSQGYGYTFGSGTRLTVV.

The V call is TRBV7-8, the J call TRBJ2-7; 10 nucleotides align to TRBD2. The trim removed 1 base at V and 0 bases at J, leaving 3 bases unmatched. Germline V gene lookup returns CDR1 SGHVS and CDR2 FQNEAQ. The CDR3 runs 16 residues. The CDR3 nucleotides are TGTGCCAGCAGCTTAGGACTAGCGGGTTACTCCTACGAGCAGTACTTC. Its translation: CASSLGLAGYSYEQYF. The complete variable domain, with remaining parts taken from reference TRBV7-8 and TRBJ2-7, reads GAGVSQSPRYKVAKRGQDVALRCDPISGHVSLFWYQQALGQGPEFLTYFQNEAQLDKSGLPSDRFFAERPEGSVSTLKIQRTQQEDSAVYLCASSLGLAGYSYEQYFGPGTRLTVT.

This sequence joins TRBV19 and TRBJ1-2; 8 bases are shared with TRBD1. This CDR3 has 14 residues. Trimming cost V 5 bases and J 6 bases; bases outside gene matches: 8. Germline V gene data show CDR1 as LNHDA and CDR2 as SQIVND (reference sequence). This CDR3 is CASSFDRGEDGYTF. The CDR3 coding sequence is TGTGCCAGTAGTTTCGACAGGGGTGAAGATGGCTACACCTTC.

The chain combines TRBV19 with TRBJ1-5; possibly TRBD1 for D (5 bases). CDR3 length: 10 residues. With 8 bases removed from V and 7 bases from J, the gap between germline ends came to 6 bases. Germline V gene sequence: CDR1 LNHDA, CDR2 SQIVND (reference sequence). CDR3 loop: CASGGQPQHF. CDR3 sequence (DNA): TGTGCCAGTGGGGGGCAGCCCCAGCATTTT.

The chain combines TRBV7-2 with TRBJ2-5, with 10 bases identical to TRBD2. CDR3 length: 18 residues. Per the germline V gene, CDR1 is SGHTA and CDR2 is FQGNSA. The V segment lost 3 bases and the J segment 2 bases; nucleotides outside the gene matches: 12. The CDR3 DNA sequence: TGTGCCAGCAGCTTTCCGTCTAGCGGGAGAATGGGGCAAGAGACCCAGTACTTC. It yields the protein CASSFPSSGRMGQETQYF. Looking up the rest from reference TRBV7-2 and TRBJ2-5 gives the full variable domain: GAGVSQSPSNKVTEKGKDVELRCDPISGHTALYWYRQSLGQGLEFLIYFQGNSAPDKSGLPSDRFSAERTGGSVSTLTIQRTQQEDSAVYLCASSFPSSGRMGQETQYFGPGTRLLVL.

DNA of the CDR3: TGTGCCAGTAGTAAAGGACAGGCAACTAATGAAAAACTGTTTTTT. It codes for CASSKGQATNEKLFF. The chain couples TRBV19 to TRBJ1-4; the match to TRBD1 covers 7 bases. Germline trimming cut 4 bases from V and 0 bases from J; bases unmatched to any gene: 2. The CDR3 has 15 residues. The V gene's germline CDR1 is LNHDA and CDR2 SQIVND (reference sequence).

The table lists this clone with a count of one. The V call is TRBV3-1 (or the pseudogene TRBV3-2), the J call TRBJ2-2; D not resolved. V shed 7 bases and J shed 3 bases, with 9 bases lying between them. The CDR3 extends over 13 amino acids. CDR1 is LGHDT and CDR2 is YNNKEL in the germline V gene (reference sequence). CDR3 protein: CASTGSDTGELFF. In DNA, the CDR3 is TGTGCCAGCACGGGTTCAGACACCGGGGAGCTGTTTTTT.